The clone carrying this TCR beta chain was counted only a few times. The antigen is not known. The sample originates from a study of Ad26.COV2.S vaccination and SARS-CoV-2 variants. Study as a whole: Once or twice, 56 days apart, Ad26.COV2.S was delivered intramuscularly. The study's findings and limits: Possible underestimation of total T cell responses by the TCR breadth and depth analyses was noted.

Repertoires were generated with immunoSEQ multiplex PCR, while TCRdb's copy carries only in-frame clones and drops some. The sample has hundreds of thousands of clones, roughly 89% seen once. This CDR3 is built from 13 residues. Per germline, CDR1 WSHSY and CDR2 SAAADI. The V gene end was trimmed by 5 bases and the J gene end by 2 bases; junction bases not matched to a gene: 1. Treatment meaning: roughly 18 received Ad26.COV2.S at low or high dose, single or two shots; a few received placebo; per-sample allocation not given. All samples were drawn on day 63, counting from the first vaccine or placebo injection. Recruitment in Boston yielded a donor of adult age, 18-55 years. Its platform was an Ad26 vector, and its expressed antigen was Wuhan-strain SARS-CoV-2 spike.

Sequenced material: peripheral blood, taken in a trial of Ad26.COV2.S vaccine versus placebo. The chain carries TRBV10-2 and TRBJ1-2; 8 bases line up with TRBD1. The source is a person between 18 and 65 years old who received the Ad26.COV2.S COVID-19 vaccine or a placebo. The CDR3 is CASSQGANYGYTF. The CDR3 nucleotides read TGCGCCAGCAGTCAGGGGGCGAACTATGGCTACACCTTC.